Here is one T cell receptor beta chain with its context. Authors' processing steps: Amplified reference gene primers provided the basis for estimating nucleated cell counts. Clones were sequenced by immunoSEQ multiplex PCR, and TCRdb holds only the in-frame ones, with some missing. Clonal size and the V and J genes are those of that table, whereas D and trimming came from the DNA. The sample contains hundreds of thousands of clones, roughly 86% of which appear only once. The CDR3 contains 19 residues. Trimming pared 0 bases from V and 1 base from J, leaving 17 bases between. The germline V gene encodes CDR1 SGHRS and CDR2 YFSETQ. This sample stems from a study of blood T cell repertoires in COVID-19. Background on the study: Donors in the United States, Italy and Spain gave samples during acute or convalescent COVID-19.

Recruits, aged roughly 18 to 90 years, lived in about two dozen US areas. Recovery among Cohort 3 donors was established by two negative PCRs, clearance, or symptom resolution. This clonotype originated in a woman aged 30 to 39 who had recovered from COVID-19. The chain is built from TRBV5-1 and TRBJ2-6; D is possibly TRBD1 (5 bases). The sample comprised PBMCs or T cells enriched from blood (not recorded which). The DNA for the CDR3 is TGCGCCAGCAGCTTGGTAGATATACCCAGGGCGTCTGGGGCCAACGTCCTGACTTTC. As protein: CASSLVDIPRASGANVLTF. Variable domain in full (rest from reference TRBV5-1 and TRBJ2-6): KAGVTQTPRYLIKTRGQQVTLSCSPISGHRSVSWYQQTPGQGLQFLFEYFSETQRNKGNFPGRFSGRQFSNSRSEMNVSTLELGDSALYLCASSLVDIPRASGANVLTFGAGSRLTVL.